A selection of T cell receptor beta chains follows, all from one sample in a study of T cell responses to AZD1222 COVID-19 vaccine. Assay used: immunoSEQ multiplex PCR; TCRdb lists only in-frame clones, some missing. The sample carries 55,000 to 80,000 clones, approximately 80% recorded once. The source was peripheral blood, collected on day 0 of AZD1222 vaccination. The receptors shown here come from an adult in good health. CDR3s include the opening cysteine and the closing phenylalanine or tryptophan. A D gene is named only where the DNA matches it firmly. Only some rows state a clone size, as once, few, many or a class for expanded clones.

CDR3aa: CASSQESSGRFSYEQYF; CDR3nt: TGTGCCAGCAGCCAAGAATCTAGCGGGAGGTTCTCCTACGAGCAGTACTTC; d_gene: TRBD2; abundance: .; j_gene: TRBJ2-7; v_gene: TRBV4-2
CDR3aa: CASSFSGNQPQHF; CDR3nt: TGTGCCAGCAGCTTCTCCGGGAATCAGCCCCAGCATTTT; d_gene: .; abundance: .; j_gene: TRBJ1-5; v_gene: TRBV7-9
CDR3aa: CASRPRTGVYEQYF; CDR3nt: TGTGCCAGCAGACCAAGGACGGGGGTATACGAGCAGTACTTC; d_gene: .; abundance: once; j_gene: TRBJ2-7; v_gene: TRBV6-5
CDR3aa: CASSLRLNTEAFF; CDR3nt: TGCGCCAGCAGTCTAAGACTGAACACTGAAGCTTTCTTT; d_gene: .; abundance: few; j_gene: TRBJ1-1; v_gene: TRBV23-1
CDR3aa: CASSSPLQGITYNEQFF; CDR3nt: TGTGCCAGCAGCTCACCCTTACAGGGGATCACCTACAATGAGCAGTTCTTC; d_gene: TRBD1; abundance: .; j_gene: TRBJ2-1; v_gene: TRBV7-9
CDR3aa: CASSYSGVRGYTF; CDR3nt: TGTGCCAGCAGTTACTCAGGGGTGCGGGGCTACACCTTC; d_gene: .; abundance: once; j_gene: TRBJ1-2; v_gene: TRBV6-5
CDR3aa: CASSLIPGDGENYSNQPQHF; CDR3nt: TGTGCCAGCAGTCTGATCCCGGGGGACGGAGAAAATTATAGCAATCAGCCCCAGCATTTT; d_gene: .; abundance: .; j_gene: TRBJ1-5; v_gene: TRBV28
CDR3aa: CASSTSLTGDNSPLHF; CDR3nt: TGTGCCAGCAGCACCTCCCTAACAGGGGATAATTCACCCCTCCACTTT; d_gene: .; abundance: .; j_gene: TRBJ1-6; v_gene: TRBV21-1
CDR3aa: CASSISTIQQDMETQYF; CDR3nt: TGTGCCAGCAGCATATCGACAATCCAGCAAGATATGGAGACCCAGTACTTC; d_gene: .; abundance: .; j_gene: TRBJ2-5; v_gene: TRBV21-1
CDR3aa: CASSLIAGQNTGELFF; CDR3nt: TGTGCCAGCAGCTTAATAGCGGGCCAGAACACCGGGGAGCTGTTTTTT; d_gene: TRBD2; abundance: few; j_gene: TRBJ2-2; v_gene: TRBV7-3
CDR3aa: CASSLAGNQETQYF; CDR3nt: TGCGCCAGCAGCTTGGCGGGGAACCAAGAGACCCAGTACTTC; d_gene: .; abundance: .; j_gene: TRBJ2-5; v_gene: TRBV5-1
CDR3aa: CASSLLGADQPQHF; CDR3nt: TGTGCCAGCAGTCTTCTAGGGGCAGATCAGCCCCAGCATTTT; d_gene: .; abundance: .; j_gene: TRBJ1-5; v_gene: TRBV27
CDR3aa: CASSRRGLGELDGYTF; CDR3nt: TGTGCCAGCAGCCGAAGGGGTCTAGGGGAGTTGGATGGCTACACCTTC; d_gene: .; abundance: .; j_gene: TRBJ1-2; v_gene: TRBV27
CDR3aa: CASIQGTGHTEAFF; CDR3nt: TGTGCCAGCATCCAAGGGACAGGGCACACTGAAGCTTTCTTT; d_gene: TRBD1; abundance: .; j_gene: TRBJ1-1; v_gene: TRBV6-5
CDR3aa: CASSSPINSRTGEEKLFF; CDR3nt: TGTGCCAGCAGCTCACCCATCAACTCAAGGACAGGGGAAGAAAAACTGTTTTTT; d_gene: TRBD1; abundance: .; j_gene: TRBJ1-4; v_gene: TRBV7-3
CDR3aa: CASSYIQYQPQHF; CDR3nt: TGTGCCAGCAGTTACATTCAATATCAGCCCCAGCATTTT; d_gene: .; abundance: .; j_gene: TRBJ1-5; v_gene: TRBV6-2/TRBV6-3
CDR3aa: CASSFTSTGGTEAFF; CDR3nt: TGTGCCAGCAGTTTCACTTCGACAGGGGGCACTGAAGCTTTCTTT; d_gene: TRBD1; abundance: once; j_gene: TRBJ1-1; v_gene: TRBV6-5
CDR3aa: CASSLSQTRLFF; CDR3nt: TGTGCCAGCAGCTTATCCCAGACCCGGCTGTTTTTT; d_gene: .; abundance: .; j_gene: TRBJ2-2; v_gene: TRBV7-9
CDR3aa: CASSFTAVAANTQYF; CDR3nt: TGTGCCAGCAGTTTCACGGCAGTAGCAGCTAATACGCAGTATTTT; d_gene: .; abundance: .; j_gene: TRBJ2-3; v_gene: TRBV28
CDR3aa: CASSLNGLYEQYF; CDR3nt: TGTGCCAGCAGCTTGAACGGACTGTACGAGCAGTACTTC; d_gene: .; abundance: .; j_gene: TRBJ2-7; v_gene: TRBV7-2
CDR3aa: CASSFEHSTDTQYF; CDR3nt: TGTGCCAGCAGCTTTGAGCATAGCACAGATACGCAGTATTTT; d_gene: .; abundance: .; j_gene: TRBJ2-3; v_gene: TRBV7-3
CDR3aa: CASSLGRLAQFF; CDR3nt: TGTGCCAGCAGTCTGGGCCGATTGGCCCAGTTCTTC; d_gene: .; abundance: .; j_gene: TRBJ2-1; v_gene: TRBV28
CDR3aa: CATSDVGIGRNTGELFF; CDR3nt: TGTGCCACCAGTGATGTAGGTATAGGGAGGAACACCGGGGAGCTGTTTTTT; d_gene: .; abundance: few; j_gene: TRBJ2-2; v_gene: TRBV24-1
CDR3aa: CASSHLGGWDPGELFF; CDR3nt: TGTGCCAGCAGCCACCTCGGGGGTTGGGACCCCGGGGAGCTGTTTTTT; d_gene: .; abundance: .; j_gene: TRBJ2-2; v_gene: TRBV7-2
CDR3aa: CASSQAGLARETQYF; CDR3nt: TGCGCCAGCAGCCAAGCGGGACTAGCCCGTGAGACCCAGTACTTC; d_gene: TRBD2; abundance: .; j_gene: TRBJ2-5; v_gene: TRBV4-1
CDR3aa: CASSLGDTGELFF; CDR3nt: TGTGCCAGCAGCTTAGGGGACACCGGGGAGCTGTTTTTT; d_gene: .; abundance: .; j_gene: TRBJ2-2; v_gene: TRBV7-3
CDR3aa: CASSSGPDNEQFF; CDR3nt: TGTGCCAGCAGCTCGGGACCGGACAATGAGCAGTTCTTC; d_gene: .; abundance: .; j_gene: TRBJ2-1; v_gene: TRBV11-3
CDR3aa: CASSFGGADSPLHF; CDR3nt: TGTGCCAGCAGCTTCGGGGGTGCGGATTCACCCCTCCACTTT; d_gene: .; abundance: .; j_gene: TRBJ1-6; v_gene: TRBV7-3
CDR3aa: CASSYVTGTEAFF; CDR3nt: TGTGCCAGCAGTTACGTTACGGGGACTGAAGCTTTCTTT; d_gene: .; abundance: .; j_gene: TRBJ1-1; v_gene: TRBV6-5
CDR3aa: CASSPQAQWEQYF; CDR3nt: TGCGCCAGCAGCCCCCAGGCACAGTGGGAGCAGTACTTC; d_gene: .; abundance: .; j_gene: TRBJ2-7; v_gene: TRBV5-1